This TCR beta chain is from a study of cytomegalovirus exposure and HLA in healthy donors. Germline lookup yields CDR1 SQVTM and CDR2 ANQGSEA. CDR3 length: 13 amino acids. With 7 bases clipped from V and 0 bases from J, the junction kept 5 bases outside the gene matches. This clone was seen only a few times. The PCR employed 60 Vbeta primers together with 13 Jbeta primers. The assay was immunoSEQ multiplex PCR, and TCRdb's table has in-frame clones only and misses some. The data hold about 96,000 clones, with around 79% observed a single time. The source of this sequence is a female donor in good health and CMV-seropositive. This rearrangement joins TRBV29-1 to TRBJ1-1; 7 bases are shared with TRBD1. Sequenced: PBMCs. CDR3 amino acids: CSATDRLNTEAFF. In DNA, the CDR3 is TGCAGCGCCACGGACAGGTTGAACACTGAAGCTTTCTTT.